Listed below are T cell receptor beta chains from one sample, sequenced in a study of immune cell composition in non-small cell lung cancer. This table comes from immunoSEQ multiplex PCR, and its TCRdb copy is limited to in-frame clones, with some not included. The data hold some 6,600 clones, with about 83% observed a single time. Material: lung tumor tissue. These receptors came from a human donor with non-small cell lung cancer. CDR3s include the opening cysteine and the closing phenylalanine or tryptophan. The D gene is left open where the match is weak. Clone size is stated in some rows and not others, as once, few, many or a class when expanded.

>medium-sized|TRBD1|TRBV6-1|TRBJ2-2
TGTGCCAGCAGTGTCCTACAGGGGATGAACACCGGGGAGCTGTTTTTT
CASSVLQGMNTGELFF
>-|-|TRBV7-3|TRBJ2-5
TGTGCCAGCAGCTCCATCCCCCAAGAGACCCAGTACTTC
CASSSIPQETQYF
>-|TRBD1|TRBV4-1|TRBJ1-2
TGCGCCAGCAGCCAAAGGACAGGGGGTAACTATGGCTACACCTTC
CASSQRTGGNYGYTF
>-|TRBD1|TRBV5-1|TRBJ1-5
TGCGCCAGCAGCTTGGGTGGGCAGGGGGATCAGCCCCAGCATTTT
CASSLGGQGDQPQHF
>-|-|TRBV4-1|TRBJ2-7
TGCGCCAGCAGCCTCACTAGTGCACCCAGCTACGAGCAGTACTTC
CASSLTSAPSYEQYF
>-|-|TRBV20-1|TRBJ1-1
TGCAGTGTAGTTAGGGGAACTGAAGCTTTCTTT
CSVVRGTEAFF
>-|-|TRBV5-6|TRBJ2-7
TGTGCCAGCAGCGGGATGACAGAGAGCTCCTACGAGCAGTACTTC
CASSGMTESSYEQYF
>-|-|TRBV5-1|TRBJ2-7
TGCGCCAGCAGCGGAATAACCGGGACAAGCACCTACGAGCAGTACTTC
CASSGITGTSTYEQYF
>-|TRBD1|TRBV15|TRBJ2-7
TGTGCCACCAGCAGAGAGGCGACAGGGGACGAGCAGTACTTC
CATSREATGDEQYF
>-|TRBD2|TRBV4-2|TRBJ2-5
TGTGCCAGCAGCCAAGATATCCCACTAGCGGAAGAGACCCAGTACTTC
CASSQDIPLAEETQYF
>-|-|TRBV29-1|TRBJ1-1
TGCAGCGTTGAAGAGGGAGGGGGGGCTTTCTTT
CSVEEGGGAFF
>once|-|TRBV25-1|TRBJ2-1
TGTGCCAGCAGTTCCCCCCGCAGGTTTCCGCGAAGTAATGAGCAGTTCTTC
CASSSPRRFPRSNEQFF
>-|-|TRBV7-9|TRBJ2-5
TGTGCCAGCAGCATCGCAGGACAAGAGACCCAGTACTTC
CASSIAGQETQYF
>medium-sized|-|TRBV6-5|TRBJ2-7
TGTGCCAGCAGTTACTCAGGGGCGCAAACCTACGAGCAGTACTTC
CASSYSGAQTYEQYF
>-|-|TRBV18|TRBJ2-7
TGTGCCAGCTCACCACCGACAGGACCCTACGAGCAGTACTTC
CASSPPTGPYEQYF
>-|-|TRBV25-1|TRBJ1-2
TGTGCCAGCAGTGAAAGTCGATGGGCTCACGGCTACACCTTC
CASSESRWAHGYTF
>-|TRBD2|TRBV18|TRBJ2-3
TGTGCCAGCTCACCGACGGGAGGGACAAGCACAGATACGCAGTATTTT
CASSPTGGTSTDTQYF
>-|TRBD2|TRBV6-5|TRBJ2-1
TGTGCCAGCACCCGGAGCGGGGGCACCTACAATGAGCAGTTCTTC
CASTRSGGTYNEQFF
>-|TRBD2|TRBV29-1|TRBJ2-7
TGCAGCGTTGGCAAGGTAGGGGCTAGCGGGGGGCCCATTCCATCCTACGAGCAGTACTTC
CSVGKVGASGGPIPSYEQYF
>-|-|TRBV7-2|TRBJ1-2
TGTGCCAGCAGCTTAGCGTGGCGGGGGAACTATGGCTACACCTTC
CASSLAWRGNYGYTF
>-|TRBD1|TRBV6-4|TRBJ2-2
TGTGCCACCGGGACAGGGGGCCACACCGGGGAGCTGTTTTTT
CATGTGGHTGELFF
>few|-|TRBV7-2|TRBJ2-7
TGTGCCAGCAGAATGGGGCCCCCCGCCTACGAGCAGTACTTC
CASRMGPPAYEQYF
>-|TRBD2|TRBV4-3|TRBJ2-3
TGCGCCAGCAGCCAAGCCACTGCGACTAGCGGGGGGCCATCAGATACGCAGTATTTT
CASSQATATSGGPSDTQYF
>-|-|TRBV2|TRBJ1-1
TGTGCCAGCACGTGGACCGTTCAGGGCCTAGGACAAGCTTTCTTT
CASTWTVQGLGQAFF
>-|TRBD1|TRBV10-2|TRBJ1-3
TGCGCCAGCCGTACAGGGGGCACTGGAAACACCATATATTTT
CASRTGGTGNTIYF
>once|TRBD2|TRBV28|TRBJ2-3
TGTGCCAGCAGTACCCCGGCCACTAGCGGGAGGGTGTGGGGGGTGCCAGATACGCAGTATTTT
CASSTPATSGRVWGVPDTQYF
>-|-|TRBV28|TRBJ2-2
TGTGCCAGCAGCAATATCCCGGGGAGGGGGTTTAACACCGGGGAGCTGTTTTTT
CASSNIPGRGFNTGELFF
>-|-|TRBV28|TRBJ1-2
TGTGCCAGCAGTTTGAGCACAGGAGCTAACTATGGCTACACCTTC
CASSLSTGANYGYTF
>medium-sized|-|TRBV21-1|TRBJ2-2
TGTGCCACCAAGGGACTAGCACCGGAGGGGGCCGGGGAGCTGTTTTTT
CATKGLAPEGAGELFF
>-|-|TRBV12-5|TRBJ2-3
TGTGCTAGTGGTCTCAGGGCAGATACGCAGTATTTT
CASGLRADTQYF
>-|TRBD1|TRBV6-5|TRBJ2-7
TGTGCCAGCAGTTACTATACAGGGGCCGAGCAGTACTTC
CASSYYTGAEQYF
>-|-|TRBV4-3|TRBJ1-3
TGCGCCAGCAGCCAAGATCCTCGAGGCTCTGGAAACACCATATATTTT
CASSQDPRGSGNTIYF
>-|-|TRBV5-4|TRBJ2-1
TGTGCCAGCAGCTTCGGGAGTAGCTCCTACAATGAGCAGTTCTTC
CASSFGSSSYNEQFF
>-|TRBD1|TRBV19|TRBJ2-2
TGTGCCAGTAGTATCCTTCAGGGGGCGGGCGGGGAGCTGTTTTTT
CASSILQGAGGELFF
>few|TRBD1|TRBV27|TRBJ2-5
TGTGCCAGCAGAAGACAGGGGGCCCTAGAGCGGGAGACCCAGTACTTC
CASRRQGALERETQYF
>-|TRBD1|TRBV23-1|TRBJ2-7
TGCGCCACCCTTACTGGCCGGACAGGGGGCTGCCACGAGCAGTACTTC
CATLTGRTGGCHEQYF
>-|-|TRBV6-5|TRBJ2-3
TGTGCCAGCAGTTACCGCGCCAGCGTCACAGATACGCAGTATTTT
CASSYRASVTDTQYF
>-|-|TRBV19|TRBJ2-2
TGTGCCAGTAGCCCGCGGACAGAGAACACCGGGGAGCTGTTTTTT
CASSPRTENTGELFF
>few|TRBD2|TRBV15|TRBJ2-7
TGTGCCACCAGCTTACGTAGGGCGGGAGGGAAGGACGAGCAGTACTTC
CATSLRRAGGKDEQYF
>-|TRBD1|TRBV5-4|TRBJ1-2
TGTGCCAGCAGTCGGGCTACAGGGGTAGAGAGTGGCTACACCTTC
CASSRATGVESGYTF
>-|TRBD2|TRBV15|TRBJ2-3
TGTGCCACCAGCACCCAACGCCCAACGGGGGGGAAGCAAGATACGCAGTATTTT
CATSTQRPTGGKQDTQYF
>-|-|TRBV6-6|TRBJ1-5
TGTGCCAGCAGTGCGTATGATCAGCCCCAGCATTTT
CASSAYDQPQHF
>-|TRBD1|TRBV5-1|TRBJ2-5
TGCGCCAGCAGCTTGCAGGGGGCTCGGGAGACCCAGTACTTC
CASSLQGARETQYF
>-|TRBD1|TRBV28|TRBJ1-1
TGTGCCAGCAGTCCTAACAGGGGGGAGGACACTGAAGCTTTCTTT
CASSPNRGEDTEAFF
>-|-|TRBV10-3|TRBJ2-1
TGTGCCAGCAGTTACTCCTCGGGGGAGGCCTACAATGAGCAGTTCTTC
CASSYSSGEAYNEQFF
>medium-sized|-|TRBV7-2|TRBJ1-1
TGTGCCAGCAGCTTGTCTGGGAGGACTGAAGCTTTCTTT
CASSLSGRTEAFF
>few|-|TRBV18|TRBJ2-7
TGTGCCAGCTCACCACGGGCGGGGAAGACTCTTTTCGAGCAGTACTTC
CASSPRAGKTLFEQYF
>-|TRBD1|TRBV19|TRBJ2-7
TGTGCCAGTAGCTCAGGACAGGGCTACGAGCAGTACTTC
CASSSGQGYEQYF
>-|TRBD2|TRBV2|TRBJ2-2
TGTGCCAGCAGTGAAGCGGGTCTAGCGGGGGACGGCACCGGGGAGCTGTTTTTT
CASSEAGLAGDGTGELFF
>-|-|TRBV18|TRBJ2-3
TGTGCCAGCTCACCGAAGACAGGCACAGATACGCAGTATTTT
CASSPKTGTDTQYF
>-|TRBD1|TRBV5-1|TRBJ1-3
TGCGCCAGCAGCTCAGGGACAGACGGAAACACCATATATTTT
CASSSGTDGNTIYF
>-|-|TRBV19|TRBJ1-1
TGTGCCAGTAGTATAGCTTATCAGGGCACTGAAGCTTTCTTT
CASSIAYQGTEAFF
>-|-|TRBV29-1|TRBJ1-2
TGCAGCGTTCTCCCCCAGACAGGAATAAACTATGGCTACACCTTC
CSVLPQTGINYGYTF